This T cell receptor beta chain was found in a study of regulatory T cells in long-lasting Graves disease. The sample's time point: newly diagnosed GD, antithyroid drugs for less than 3 months. The TCR library used RNA extracted from PBMCs. V lost 6 bases and J 0 bases, leaving 15 bases between the germline ends. From germline, CDR1 is MDHEN and CDR2 SYDVKM. The CDR3 totals 15 residues. HTBI primers from iRepertoire and Arm-PCR of CDR3 regions yielded the TCR beta libraries. One entry per CDR3 protein, called by TCRdb with MiXCR from the multiplex PCR reads. The sample carries around 450,000 distinct CDR3 sequences, 15% to 20% recorded once. This clonotype was picked up many times. These data are also associated with another study on T cells in Graves' hyperthyroidism and ophthalmopathy.

This sequence was found in a middle-aged man with Graves disease. Sequences were derived from peripheral blood mononuclear cells (PBMCs), sampled at new diagnosis, from a patient treated with antithyroid drugs. The chain couples TRBV28 to TRBJ2-7; maybe TRBD1 (6 bases). The CDR3 reads CASRPNRALSYEQYF. Here the CDR3 DNA reads TGTGCCAGCAGGCCCAACAGGGCGCTCTCCTACGAGCAGTACTTC.